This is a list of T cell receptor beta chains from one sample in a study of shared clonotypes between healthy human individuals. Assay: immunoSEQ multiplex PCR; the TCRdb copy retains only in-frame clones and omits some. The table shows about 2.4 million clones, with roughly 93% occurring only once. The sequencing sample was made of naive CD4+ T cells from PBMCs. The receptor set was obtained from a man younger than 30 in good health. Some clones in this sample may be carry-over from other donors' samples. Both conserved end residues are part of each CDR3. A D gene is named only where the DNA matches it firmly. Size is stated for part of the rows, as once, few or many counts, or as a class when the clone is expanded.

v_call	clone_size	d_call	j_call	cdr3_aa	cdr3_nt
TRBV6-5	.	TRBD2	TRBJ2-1	CATRRGDEQFF	TGTGCCACCCGACGGGGGGATGAGCAGTTCTTC
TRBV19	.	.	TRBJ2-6	CASSMRAGANVLTF	TGTGCCAGTAGTATGAGGGCCGGGGCCAACGTCCTGACTTTC
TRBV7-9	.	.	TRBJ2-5	CASDMGGETQYF	TGTGCCAGCGATATGGGCGGCGAGACCCAGTACTTC
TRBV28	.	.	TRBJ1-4	CASSLRRTASYF	TGTGCCAGCAGTTTACGTAGGACAGCTTCTTATTTT
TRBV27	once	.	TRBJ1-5	CASSLAGGYQPQHF	TGTGCCAGCAGCCTAGCGGGGGGGTATCAGCCCCAGCATTTT
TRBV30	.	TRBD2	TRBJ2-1	CAWTSGSSYNEQFF	TGTGCCTGGACTAGCGGGAGCTCCTACAATGAGCAGTTCTTC
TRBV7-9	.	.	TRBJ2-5	CASSPWGSEETQYF	TGTGCCAGCAGCCCCTGGGGGAGCGAAGAGACCCAGTACTTC
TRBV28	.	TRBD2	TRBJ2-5	CASWTSGRETQYF	TGTGCCAGCTGGACTAGCGGGAGAGAGACCCAGTACTTC
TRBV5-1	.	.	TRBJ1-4	CASSLEGLEEKLFF	TGCGCCAGCAGCTTGGAGGGACTAGAAGAAAAACTGTTTTTT
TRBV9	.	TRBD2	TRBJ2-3	CASSFGTSGTDTQYF	TGTGCCAGCAGCTTCGGGACTAGCGGCACAGATACGCAGTATTTT
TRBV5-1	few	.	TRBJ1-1	CASSPSRESAEAFF	TGCGCCAGCAGCCCCAGCCGGGAATCAGCTGAAGCTTTCTTT
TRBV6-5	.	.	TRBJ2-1	CASSYNRDTYNEQFF	TGTGCCAGCAGTTACAACAGGGACACCTACAATGAGCAGTTCTTC
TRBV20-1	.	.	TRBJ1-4	CSAPYEKLFF	TGCAGTGCTCCTTACGAAAAACTGTTTTTT
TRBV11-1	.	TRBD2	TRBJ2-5	CASSTGTGGVLYF	TGTGCCAGCAGCACCGGGACTGGGGGGGTGCTGTACTTC
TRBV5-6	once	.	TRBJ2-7	CASSTGTGGTYEQYF	TGTGCCAGCAGCACAGGGACTGGCGGCACCTACGAGCAGTACTTC
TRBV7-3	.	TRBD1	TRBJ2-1	CASSPGQGNEQFF	TGTGCCAGCAGCCCCGGACAGGGTAATGAGCAGTTCTTC
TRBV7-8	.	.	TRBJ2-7	CASSSLMYEQYF	TGTGCCAGCAGCTCACTCATGTACGAGCAGTACTTC